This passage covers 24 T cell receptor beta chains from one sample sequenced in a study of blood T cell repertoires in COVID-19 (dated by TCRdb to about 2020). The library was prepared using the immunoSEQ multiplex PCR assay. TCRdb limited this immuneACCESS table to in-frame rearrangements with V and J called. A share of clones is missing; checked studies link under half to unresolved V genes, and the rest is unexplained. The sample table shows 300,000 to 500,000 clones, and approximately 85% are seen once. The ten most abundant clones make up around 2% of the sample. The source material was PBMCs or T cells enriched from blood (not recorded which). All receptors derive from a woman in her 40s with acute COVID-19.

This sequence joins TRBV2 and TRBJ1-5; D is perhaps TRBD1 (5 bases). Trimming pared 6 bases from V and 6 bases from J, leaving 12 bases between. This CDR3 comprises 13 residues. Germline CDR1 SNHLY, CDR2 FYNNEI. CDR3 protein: CASSGGVSQPQHF. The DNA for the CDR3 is TGTGCCAGCAGCGGGGGGGTTAGTCAGCCCCAGCATTTT. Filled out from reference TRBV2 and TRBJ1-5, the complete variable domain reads EPEVTQTPSHQVTQMGQEVILRCVPISNHLYFYWYRQILGQKVEFLVSFYNNEISEKSEIFDDQFSVERPDGSNFTLKIRSTKLEDSAMYFCASSGGVSQPQHFGDGTRLSIL.

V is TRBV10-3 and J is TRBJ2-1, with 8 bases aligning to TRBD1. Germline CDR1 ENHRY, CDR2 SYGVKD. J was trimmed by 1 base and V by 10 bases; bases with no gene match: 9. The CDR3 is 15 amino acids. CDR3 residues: CASSRTGPSYNEQFF. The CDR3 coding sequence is TGTGCCAGCAGCCGGACAGGGCCTTCCTACAATGAGCAGTTCTTC.

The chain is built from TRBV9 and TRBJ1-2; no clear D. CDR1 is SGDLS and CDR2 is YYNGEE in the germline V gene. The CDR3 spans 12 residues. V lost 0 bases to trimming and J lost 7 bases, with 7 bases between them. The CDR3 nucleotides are TGTGCCAGCAGCGTAGGGAGGAGTGGCTACACCTTC. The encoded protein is CASSVGRSGYTF.

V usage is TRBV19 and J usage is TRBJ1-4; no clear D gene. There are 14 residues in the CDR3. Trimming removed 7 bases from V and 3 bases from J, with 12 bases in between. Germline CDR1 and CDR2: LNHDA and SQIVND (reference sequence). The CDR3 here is CASNHLQANEKLFF. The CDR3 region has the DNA TGTGCCAGTAACCATCTTCAGGCTAATGAAAAACTGTTTTTT.

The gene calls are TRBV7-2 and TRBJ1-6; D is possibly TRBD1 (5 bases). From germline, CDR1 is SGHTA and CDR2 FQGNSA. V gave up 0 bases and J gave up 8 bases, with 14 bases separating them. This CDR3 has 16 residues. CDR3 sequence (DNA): TGTGCCAGCAGCTTAGCTTTACGGGGGACCGATTCACCCCTCCACTTT. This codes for CASSLALRGTDSPLHF.

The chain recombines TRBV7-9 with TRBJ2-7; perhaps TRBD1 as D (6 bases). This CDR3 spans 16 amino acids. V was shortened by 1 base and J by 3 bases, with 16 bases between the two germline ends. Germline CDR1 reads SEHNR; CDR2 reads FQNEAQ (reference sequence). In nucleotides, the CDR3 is TGTGCCAGCAGCTTAGACGGTACCGGGACATACTACGAGCAGTACTTC. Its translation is CASSLDGTGTYYEQYF.

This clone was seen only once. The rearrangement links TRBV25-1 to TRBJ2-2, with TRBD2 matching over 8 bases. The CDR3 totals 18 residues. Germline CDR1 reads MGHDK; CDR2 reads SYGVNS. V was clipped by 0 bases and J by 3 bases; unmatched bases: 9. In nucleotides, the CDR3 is TGTGCCAGCAGTGAATATTTCACGGGGGGGCCTGACACCGGGGAGCTGTTTTTT. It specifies CASSEYFTGGPDTGELFF.

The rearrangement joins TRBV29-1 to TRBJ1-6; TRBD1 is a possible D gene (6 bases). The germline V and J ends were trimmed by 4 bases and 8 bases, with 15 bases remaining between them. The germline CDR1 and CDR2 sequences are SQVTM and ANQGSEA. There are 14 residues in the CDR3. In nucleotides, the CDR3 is TGCAGCGTTGGGGACACGCTTGAAGATTCACCCCTCCACTTT. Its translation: CSVGDTLEDSPLHF.

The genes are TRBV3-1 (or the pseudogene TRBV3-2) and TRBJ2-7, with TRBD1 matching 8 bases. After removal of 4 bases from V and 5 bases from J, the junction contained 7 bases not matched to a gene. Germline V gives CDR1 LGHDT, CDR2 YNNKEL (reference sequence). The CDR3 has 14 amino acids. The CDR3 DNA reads TGTGCCAGCAGCCCTAGGACAGGGTATAACGAGCAGTACTTC. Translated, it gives CASSPRTGYNEQYF.

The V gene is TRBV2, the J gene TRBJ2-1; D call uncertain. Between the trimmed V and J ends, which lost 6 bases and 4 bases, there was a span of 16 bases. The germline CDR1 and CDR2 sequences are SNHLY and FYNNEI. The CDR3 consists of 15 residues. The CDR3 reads CASSETSGPYNEQFF. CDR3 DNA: TGTGCCAGCAGCGAAACATCTGGGCCTTACAATGAGCAGTTCTTC.

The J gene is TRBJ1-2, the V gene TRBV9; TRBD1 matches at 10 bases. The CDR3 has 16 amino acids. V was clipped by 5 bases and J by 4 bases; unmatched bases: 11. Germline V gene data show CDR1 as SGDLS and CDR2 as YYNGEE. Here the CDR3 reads CASSASGTGDFYGYTF. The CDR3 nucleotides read TGTGCCAGCAGTGCCTCCGGGACAGGGGATTTCTATGGCTACACCTTC.

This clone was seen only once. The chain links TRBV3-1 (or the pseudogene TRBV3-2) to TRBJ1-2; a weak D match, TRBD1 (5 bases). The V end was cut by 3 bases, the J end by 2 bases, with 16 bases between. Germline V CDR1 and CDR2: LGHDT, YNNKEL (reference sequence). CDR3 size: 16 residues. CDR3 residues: CASSHGALLSNYGYTF. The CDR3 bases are TGTGCCAGCAGCCATGGGGCACTTTTATCAAACTATGGCTACACCTTC.

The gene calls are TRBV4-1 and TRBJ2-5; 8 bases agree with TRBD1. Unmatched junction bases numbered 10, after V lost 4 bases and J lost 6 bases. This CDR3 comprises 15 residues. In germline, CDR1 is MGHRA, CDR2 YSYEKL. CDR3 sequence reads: CASSLSAGGEKTQYF. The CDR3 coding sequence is TGCGCCAGCAGCCTTTCTGCAGGGGGCGAAAAGACCCAGTACTTC.

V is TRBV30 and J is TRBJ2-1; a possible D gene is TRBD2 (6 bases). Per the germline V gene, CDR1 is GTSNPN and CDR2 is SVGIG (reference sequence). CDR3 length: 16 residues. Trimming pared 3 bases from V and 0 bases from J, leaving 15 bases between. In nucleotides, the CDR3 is TGTGCCTGGAGCGCCCGAATGACTAGCTCCTACAATGAGCAGTTCTTC. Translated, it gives CAWSARMTSSYNEQFF.

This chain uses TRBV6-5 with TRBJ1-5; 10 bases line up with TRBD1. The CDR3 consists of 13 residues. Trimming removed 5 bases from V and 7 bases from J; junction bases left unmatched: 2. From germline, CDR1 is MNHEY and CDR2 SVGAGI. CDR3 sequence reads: CASSRTGGQPQHF. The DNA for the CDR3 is TGTGCCAGCAGTCGGACAGGGGGACAGCCCCAGCATTTT.

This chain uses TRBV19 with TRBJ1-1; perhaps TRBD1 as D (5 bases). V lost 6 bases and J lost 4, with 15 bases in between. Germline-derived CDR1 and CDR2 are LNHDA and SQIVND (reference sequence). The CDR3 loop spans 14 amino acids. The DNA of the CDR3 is TGTGCCAGTAGGGGGTCCGGAGGGGCCACTGAAGCTTTCTTT. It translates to CASRGSGGATEAFF.

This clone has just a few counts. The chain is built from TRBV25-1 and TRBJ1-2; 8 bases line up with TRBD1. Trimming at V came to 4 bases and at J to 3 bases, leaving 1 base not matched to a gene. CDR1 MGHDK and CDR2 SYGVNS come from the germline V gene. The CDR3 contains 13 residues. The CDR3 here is CASSADRDYGYTF. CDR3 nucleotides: TGTGCCAGCAGTGCGGACAGGGACTATGGCTACACCTTC.

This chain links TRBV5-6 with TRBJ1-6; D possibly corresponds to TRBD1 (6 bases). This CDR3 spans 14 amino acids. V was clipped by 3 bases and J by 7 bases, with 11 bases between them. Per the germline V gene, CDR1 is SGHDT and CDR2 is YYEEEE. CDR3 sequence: CASSSRGANSPLHF. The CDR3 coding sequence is TGTGCCAGCAGCTCACGGGGGGCAAATTCACCCCTCCACTTT.

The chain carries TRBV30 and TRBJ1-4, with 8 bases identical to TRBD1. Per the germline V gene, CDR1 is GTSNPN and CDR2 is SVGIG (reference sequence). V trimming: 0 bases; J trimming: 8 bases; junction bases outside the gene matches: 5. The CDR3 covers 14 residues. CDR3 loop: CAWSVPGGAEKLFF. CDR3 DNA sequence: TGTGCCTGGAGTGTGCCAGGGGGCGCGGAAAAACTGTTTTTT.

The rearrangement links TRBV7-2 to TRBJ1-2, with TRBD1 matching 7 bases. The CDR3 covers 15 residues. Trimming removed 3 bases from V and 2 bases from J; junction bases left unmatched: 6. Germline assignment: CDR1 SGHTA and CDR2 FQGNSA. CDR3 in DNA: TGTGCCAGCAGCTTCCGGGACAGTGAAAACTATGGCTACACCTTC. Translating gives CASSFRDSENYGYTF.

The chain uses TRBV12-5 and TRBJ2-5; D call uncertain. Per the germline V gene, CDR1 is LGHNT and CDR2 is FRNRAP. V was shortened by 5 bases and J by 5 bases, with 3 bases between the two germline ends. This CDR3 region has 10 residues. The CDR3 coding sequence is TGTGCTAGTGGTGCGGAGACCCAGTACTTC. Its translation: CASGAETQYF. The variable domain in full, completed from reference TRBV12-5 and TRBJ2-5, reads DARVTQTPRHKVTEMGQEVTMRCQPILGHNTVFWYRQTMMQGLELLAYFRNRAPLDDSGMPKDRFSAEMPDATLATLKIQPSEPRDSAVYFCASGAETQYFGPGTRLLVL.

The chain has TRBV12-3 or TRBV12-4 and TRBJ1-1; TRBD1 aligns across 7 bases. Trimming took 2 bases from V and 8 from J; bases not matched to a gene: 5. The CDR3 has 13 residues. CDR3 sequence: CASSLQGVGEAFF. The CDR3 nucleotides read TGTGCCAGCAGTTTACAGGGGGTAGGAGAAGCTTTCTTT.

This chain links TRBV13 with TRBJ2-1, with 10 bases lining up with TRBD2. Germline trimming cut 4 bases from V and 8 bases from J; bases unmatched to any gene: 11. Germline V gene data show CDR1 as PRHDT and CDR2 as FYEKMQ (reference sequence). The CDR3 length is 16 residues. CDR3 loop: CASSSIAGGPADEQFF. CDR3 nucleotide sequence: TGTGCCAGCAGCTCTATAGCGGGGGGCCCCGCCGATGAGCAGTTCTTC.

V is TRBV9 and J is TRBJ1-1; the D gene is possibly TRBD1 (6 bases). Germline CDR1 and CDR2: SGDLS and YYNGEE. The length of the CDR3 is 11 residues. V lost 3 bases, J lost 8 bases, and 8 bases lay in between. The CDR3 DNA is TGTGCCAGCAGCGCCGGACAGGAAGCTTTCTTT. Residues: CASSAGQEAFF.